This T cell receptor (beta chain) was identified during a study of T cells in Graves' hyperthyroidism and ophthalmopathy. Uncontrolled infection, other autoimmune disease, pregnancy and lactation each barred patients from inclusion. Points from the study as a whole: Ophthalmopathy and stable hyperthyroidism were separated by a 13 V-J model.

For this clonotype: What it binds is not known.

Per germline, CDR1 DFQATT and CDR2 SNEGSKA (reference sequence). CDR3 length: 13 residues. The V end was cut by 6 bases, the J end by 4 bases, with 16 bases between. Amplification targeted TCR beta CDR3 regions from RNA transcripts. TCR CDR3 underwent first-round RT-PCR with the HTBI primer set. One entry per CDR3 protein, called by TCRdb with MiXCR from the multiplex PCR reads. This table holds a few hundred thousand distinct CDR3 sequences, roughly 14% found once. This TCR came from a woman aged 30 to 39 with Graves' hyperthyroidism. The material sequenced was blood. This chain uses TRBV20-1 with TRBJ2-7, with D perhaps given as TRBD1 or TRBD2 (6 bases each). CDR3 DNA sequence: TGCAGTGCCGGGGGCGCGGAGTGGTACGAGCAGTACTTC. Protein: CSAGGAEWYEQYF.